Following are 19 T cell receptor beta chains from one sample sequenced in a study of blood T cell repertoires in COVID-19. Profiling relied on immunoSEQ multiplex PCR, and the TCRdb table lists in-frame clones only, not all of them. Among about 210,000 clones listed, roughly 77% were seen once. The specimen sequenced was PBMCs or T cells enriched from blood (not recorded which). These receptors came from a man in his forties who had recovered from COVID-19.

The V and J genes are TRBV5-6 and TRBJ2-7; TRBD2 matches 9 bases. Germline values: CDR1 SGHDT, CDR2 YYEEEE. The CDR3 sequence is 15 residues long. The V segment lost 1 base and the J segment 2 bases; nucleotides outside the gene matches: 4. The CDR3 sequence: CASSLLASGTYEQYF. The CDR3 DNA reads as TGTGCCAGCAGCTTGTTGGCTAGCGGGACCTACGAGCAGTACTTC.

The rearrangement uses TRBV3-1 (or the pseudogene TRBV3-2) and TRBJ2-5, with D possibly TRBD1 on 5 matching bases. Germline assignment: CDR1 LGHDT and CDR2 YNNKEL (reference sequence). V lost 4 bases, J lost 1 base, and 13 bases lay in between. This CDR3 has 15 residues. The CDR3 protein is CASSPIRQTQETQYF. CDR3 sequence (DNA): TGTGCCAGCAGCCCCATCCGACAGACCCAAGAGACCCAGTACTTC.

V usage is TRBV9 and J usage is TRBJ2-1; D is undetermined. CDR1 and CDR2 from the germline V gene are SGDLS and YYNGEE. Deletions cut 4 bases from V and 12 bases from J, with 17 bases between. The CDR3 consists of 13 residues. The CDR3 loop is CASSPGGESPQFF. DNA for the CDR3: TGTGCCAGCAGCCCCGGCGGAGAGTCACCGCAGTTCTTC.

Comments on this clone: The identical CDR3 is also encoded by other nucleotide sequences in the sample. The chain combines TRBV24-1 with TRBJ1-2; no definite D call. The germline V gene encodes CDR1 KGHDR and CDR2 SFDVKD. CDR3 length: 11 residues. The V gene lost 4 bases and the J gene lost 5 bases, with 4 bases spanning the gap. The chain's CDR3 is CATSDSYGYTF. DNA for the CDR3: TGTGCCACCAGTGACTCTTATGGCTACACCTTC.

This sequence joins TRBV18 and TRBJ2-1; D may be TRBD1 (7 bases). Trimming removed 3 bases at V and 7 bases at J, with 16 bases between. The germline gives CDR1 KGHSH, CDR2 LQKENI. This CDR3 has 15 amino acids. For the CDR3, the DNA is TGTGCCAGCTCACCGGAGGGGGCGCAGAAGAATGAGCAGTTCTTC. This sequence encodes CASSPEGAQKNEQFF.

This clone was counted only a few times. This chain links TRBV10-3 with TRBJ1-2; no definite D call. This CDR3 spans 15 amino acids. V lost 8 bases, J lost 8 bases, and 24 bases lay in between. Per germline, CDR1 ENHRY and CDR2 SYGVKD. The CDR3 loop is CAIAFEGALSKGYTF. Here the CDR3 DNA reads TGTGCCATCGCCTTCGAGGGTGCGCTCAGCAAAGGCTACACCTTC.

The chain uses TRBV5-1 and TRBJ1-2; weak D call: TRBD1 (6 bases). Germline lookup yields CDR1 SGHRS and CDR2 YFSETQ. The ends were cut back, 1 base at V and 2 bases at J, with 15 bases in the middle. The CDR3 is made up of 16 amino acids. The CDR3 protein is CASSLIGGQGNYGYTF. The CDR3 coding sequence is TGCGCCAGCAGCTTGATTGGTGGGCAGGGGAACTATGGCTACACCTTC.

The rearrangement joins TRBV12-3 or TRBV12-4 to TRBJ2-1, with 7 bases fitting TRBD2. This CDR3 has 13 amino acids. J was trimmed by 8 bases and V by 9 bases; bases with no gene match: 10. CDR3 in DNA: TGTGCCAGTTCCGTAGCGGCGGGGGATGAGCAGTTCTTC. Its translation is CASSVAAGDEQFF.

The CDR3 nucleotides are TGTGCCAGCAGCTTAGAAACAGGTCGGCAGCCCCAGCATTTT. As protein: CASSLETGRQPQHF. V usage is TRBV7-6 and J usage is TRBJ1-5; perhaps TRBD1 as D (5 bases). This CDR3 comprises 14 residues. Per the germline V gene, CDR1 is SGHVS and CDR2 is FNYEAQ. The V end lost 1 base, the J end lost 7 bases, and 11 bases lay between the germline ends.

The CDR3 DNA is TGTGCCAGCGATTCACGCTCCGGACAGTCGAACACTGAAGCTTTCTTT. It is translated as CASDSRSGQSNTEAFF. The J gene is TRBJ1-1, the V gene TRBV11-2; D perhaps matches TRBD1 (6 bases). V dropped 8 bases and J dropped 1 base, with 20 bases sitting between them. Germline CDR1 reads SGHAT; CDR2 reads FQNNGV. The CDR3 loop spans 16 amino acids.

CDR3 in DNA: TGTGCCAGCAGTTACTCCCAGACAGCATATGGCTACACCTTC. Translation: CASSYSQTAYGYTF. V gene TRBV6-5 combines with J gene TRBJ1-2, with D possibly matching TRBD1 (5 bases). Trimming took 0 bases from V and 5 from J, leaving 10 bases between them. The CDR3 has 14 residues. Germline lookup yields CDR1 MNHEY and CDR2 SVGAGI.

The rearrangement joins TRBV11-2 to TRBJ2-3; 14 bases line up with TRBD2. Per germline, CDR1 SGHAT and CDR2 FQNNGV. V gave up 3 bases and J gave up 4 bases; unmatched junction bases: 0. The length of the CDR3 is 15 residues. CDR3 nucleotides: TGTGCCAGCAGCTTGACTAGCGGGGGGGCAGATACGCAGTATTTT. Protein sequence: CASSLTSGGADTQYF.

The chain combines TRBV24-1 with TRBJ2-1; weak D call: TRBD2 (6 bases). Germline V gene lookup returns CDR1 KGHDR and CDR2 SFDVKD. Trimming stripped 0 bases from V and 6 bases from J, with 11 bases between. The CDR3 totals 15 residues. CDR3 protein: CATSDLNGRGNEQFF. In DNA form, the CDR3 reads TGTGCCACCAGTGATTTGAACGGGAGAGGCAATGAGCAGTTCTTC.

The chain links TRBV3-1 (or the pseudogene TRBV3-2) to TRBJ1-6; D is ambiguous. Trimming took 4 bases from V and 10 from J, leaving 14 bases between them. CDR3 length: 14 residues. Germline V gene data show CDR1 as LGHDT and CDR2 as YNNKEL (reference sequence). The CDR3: CASSRREFDSPLHF. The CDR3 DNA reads TGTGCCAGCAGCCGTCGGGAGTTCGACTCACCCCTCCACTTT.

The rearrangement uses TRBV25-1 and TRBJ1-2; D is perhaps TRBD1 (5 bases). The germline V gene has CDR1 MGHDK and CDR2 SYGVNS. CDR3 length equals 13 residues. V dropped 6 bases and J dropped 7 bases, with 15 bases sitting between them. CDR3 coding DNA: TGTGCCAGCAGCCTGGGGGGGGTTGGTGGCTACACCTTC. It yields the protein CASSLGGVGGYTF.

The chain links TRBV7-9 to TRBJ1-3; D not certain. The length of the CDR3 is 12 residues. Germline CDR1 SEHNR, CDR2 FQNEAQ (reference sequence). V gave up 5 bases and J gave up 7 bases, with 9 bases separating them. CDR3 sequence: CASSLRVNTIYF. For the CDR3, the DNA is TGTGCCAGCAGCCTTCGGGTGAACACCATATATTTT.

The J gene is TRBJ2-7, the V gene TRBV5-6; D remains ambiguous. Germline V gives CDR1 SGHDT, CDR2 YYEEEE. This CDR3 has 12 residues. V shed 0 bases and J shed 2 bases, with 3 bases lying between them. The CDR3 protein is CASSLVTYEQYF. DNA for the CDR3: TGTGCCAGCAGCTTGGTTACCTACGAGCAGTACTTC.

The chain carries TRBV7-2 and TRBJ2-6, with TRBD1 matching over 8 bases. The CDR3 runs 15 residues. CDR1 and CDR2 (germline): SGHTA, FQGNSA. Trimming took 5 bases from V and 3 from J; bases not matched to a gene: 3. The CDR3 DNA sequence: TGTGCCAGCAGCCAGGGGGCGGGTGGGGCCAACGTCCTGACTTTC. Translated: CASSQGAGGANVLTF.

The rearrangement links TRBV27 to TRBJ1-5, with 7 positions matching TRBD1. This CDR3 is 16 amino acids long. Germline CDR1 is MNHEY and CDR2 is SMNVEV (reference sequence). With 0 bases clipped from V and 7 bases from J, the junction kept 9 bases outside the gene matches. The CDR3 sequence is CASSLSGTVLGQPQHF. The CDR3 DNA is TGTGCCAGCAGTTTATCGGGGACAGTCCTGGGGCAGCCCCAGCATTTT.